This entry lists 10 T cell receptor beta chains sequenced from one sample in a study of blood T cell repertoires in COVID-19. Here immunoSEQ multiplex PCR was the method, and the copy in TCRdb shows in-frame clones only, minus some. The profile shows about 45,000 clones, roughly nine tenths of them singletons. Specimen: peripheral blood. Every receptor here comes from a human donor in a cohort sampled during active COVID-19.

The chain recombines TRBV19 with TRBJ1-5; D gene uncertain. Germline V CDR1 and CDR2: LNHDA, SQIVND (reference sequence). CDR3 length equals 12 residues. Trimming took off 3 bases at V and 7 bases at J, with 7 bases between the two ends. CDR3 in DNA: TGTGCCAGTAGTATTGCCAGGCAGCCCCAGCATTTT. Translating it yields CASSIARQPQHF. Together with reference TRBV19 and TRBJ1-5, the CDR3 gives the full variable domain: DGGITQSPKYLFRKEGQNVTLSCEQNLNHDAMYWYRQDPGQGLRLIYYSQIVNDFQKGDIAEGYSVSREKKESFPLTVTSAQKNPTAFYLCASSIARQPQHFGDGTRLSIL.

This chain uses TRBV30 with TRBJ1-2; the D is unclear. V was cut by 3 bases and J by 8 bases, with 10 bases left in between. CDR1 GTSNPN and CDR2 SVGIG come from the germline V gene (reference sequence). The CDR3 is 11 residues long. The CDR3 bases are TGTGCCTGGAGCTCGGGGTGGGGCTACACCTTC. This encodes CAWSSGWGYTF. Based on the CDR3 plus reference TRBV30 and TRBJ1-2, the full variable domain is SQTIHQWPATLVQPVGSPLSLECTVEGTSNPNLYWYRQAAGRGLQLLFYSVGIGQISSEVPQNLSASRPQDRQFILSSKKLLLSDSGFYLCAWSSGWGYTFGSGTRLTVV.

The J gene is TRBJ2-2, the V gene TRBV27, with TRBD1 matching over 8 bases. Germline CDR1 MNHEY, CDR2 SMNVEV (reference sequence). Germline trimming cut 11 bases from V and 7 bases from J; bases unmatched to any gene: 6. The CDR3 runs 12 residues. CDR3 coding DNA: TGTGCCTCTCGGACAGGGTACGGGGAGCTGTTTTTT. It is translated as CASRTGYGELFF.

CDR3 amino acids: CASSHGQEASPLHF. In DNA form, the CDR3 reads TGTGCCAGCAGCCACGGACAGGAGGCCTCACCCCTCCACTTT. V usage is TRBV6-5 and J usage is TRBJ1-6; 7 bases map to TRBD1. There are 14 residues in the CDR3. Per the germline V gene, CDR1 is MNHEY and CDR2 is SVGAGI. V was clipped by 6 bases and J by 10 bases; unmatched bases: 9.

This chain joins TRBV27 and TRBJ2-5; the D gene is possibly TRBD2 (6 bases). This CDR3 is 15 amino acids long. Between the trimmed V and J ends, which lost 2 bases and 4 bases, there was a span of 14 bases. Germline V gene data show CDR1 as MNHEY and CDR2 as SMNVEV (reference sequence). The CDR3 sequence: CASSLARGAGETQYF. CDR3 coding DNA: TGTGCCAGCAGTTTAGCTCGCGGGGCAGGAGAGACCCAGTACTTC.

The genes are TRBV7-9 and TRBJ2-7; a possible D gene is TRBD2 (5 bases). Germline-derived CDR1 and CDR2 are SEHNR and FQNEAQ (reference sequence). Trimming pared 5 bases from V and 5 bases from J, leaving 13 bases between. This CDR3 comprises 13 residues. The CDR3 nucleotides read TGTGCCAGCAGCCCCGGGGTACTCGACGAGCAGTACTTC. This sequence encodes CASSPGVLDEQYF.

This clone was detected only once. The chain is built from TRBV4-3 and TRBJ2-3; 9 positions match TRBD2. The CDR3 runs 17 residues. With 0 bases clipped from V and 4 bases from J, the junction kept 8 bases outside the gene matches. Germline-derived CDR1 and CDR2 are LGHNA and YSLEER. Here the CDR3 reads CASSQDFAGGRADTQYF. CDR3 nucleotides: TGCGCCAGCAGCCAAGATTTCGCGGGGGGGCGGGCAGATACGCAGTATTTT.

The rearrangement links TRBV29-1 to TRBJ2-2, with 9 bases matching TRBD1. Germline CDR1 reads SQVTM; CDR2 reads ANQGSEA. CDR3 length: 14 residues. Trimming removed 7 bases from V and 7 bases from J; junction bases left unmatched: 10. CDR3 in DNA: TGCAGCGCCTCCTGGGGACAGGGTCACGGGGAGCTGTTTTTT. The encoded protein is CSASWGQGHGELFF.

The chain joins TRBV5-8 to TRBJ2-1; D is possibly TRBD1 (6 bases). The CDR3 has 15 amino acids. The V gene's germline CDR1 is SGHTS and CDR2 YDEGEE. The germline V and J ends were trimmed by 5 bases and 7 bases, with 19 bases remaining between them. The CDR3 reads CASRFAHRVTNEQFF. The CDR3 DNA reads as TGTGCCAGCAGGTTCGCACACAGGGTCACGAATGAGCAGTTCTTC.

V and J are TRBV5-1 and TRBJ2-7; D is possibly TRBD2 (6 bases). This CDR3 region has 15 residues. Deletions cut 5 bases from V and 1 base from J, with 16 bases between. Germline V CDR1 and CDR2: SGHRS, YFSETQ. CDR3 sequence reads: CASSDGRAGSYEQYF. DNA for the CDR3: TGCGCCAGCAGTGATGGAAGGGCGGGGTCCTACGAGCAGTACTTC.